This is a list of T cell receptor beta chains from one sample in a study of PD-1 blockade in classical Hodgkin lymphoma. TCRdb's table, derived via immunoSEQ multiplex PCR, lists solely in-frame clones and lacks some. The sample includes tens of thousands of clones, about 80% seen only once; the top ten take about a fifth. The sequenced sample was peripheral blood mononuclear cells (PBMCs), obtained before the fourth cycle of nivolumab. Receptors originate from a human donor with classical Hodgkin lymphoma. CDR3s include the opening cysteine and the closing phenylalanine or tryptophan. The D gene is left open where the match is weak. A row's size may be missing; if present it is once, few, many or a size class.

CDR3 length,clone size,J gene,D gene,V gene,CDR3 protein,CDR3 DNA
15,-,TRBJ2-1,TRBD1,TRBV7-9,CASSARQGRENEQFF,TGTGCCAGCAGCGCCCGACAGGGAAGGGAGAATGAGCAGTTCTTC
14,-,TRBJ2-5,-,TRBV2,CASSGVQGEETQYF,TGTGCCAGCAGCGGGGTACAGGGAGAAGAGACCCAGTACTTC
15,-,TRBJ2-1,TRBD1,TRBV7-6,CASSPRVTGEGEQFF,TGTGCCAGCAGCCCCCGAGTAACAGGGGAAGGCGAGCAGTTCTTC
13,once,TRBJ2-1,-,TRBV5-4,CASSLGTNNEQFF,TGTGCCAGCAGCTTGGGCACTAACAATGAGCAGTTCTTC
17,-,TRBJ1-4,-,TRBV19,CASSRPISAGVDEKLFF,TGTGCCAGTAGTAGGCCCATATCGGCAGGGGTGGATGAAAAACTGTTTTTT
12,few,TRBJ2-2,-,TRBV13,CASSPSTGELFF,TGTGCCAGCAGCCCGTCCACCGGGGAGCTGTTTTTT
13,-,TRBJ1-5,-,TRBV5-1,CASSLMTNQPQHF,TGCGCCAGCAGCTTGATGACCAATCAGCCCCAGCATTTT
13,-,TRBJ2-7,TRBD1,TRBV11-3,CASSMTGVNEQYF,TGTGCCAGCAGCATGACAGGGGTCAACGAGCAGTACTTC
16,-,TRBJ1-4,-,TRBV10-1,CASSDTGSNFNEKLFF,TGCGCCAGCAGTGACACAGGATCGAACTTCAATGAAAAACTGTTTTTT
13,-,TRBJ1-2,-,TRBV5-1,CASSLEGGYGYTF,TGCGCCAGCAGCTTGGAGGGTGGCTATGGCTACACCTTC
15,-,TRBJ2-7,TRBD2,TRBV7-2,CASSLAGLALNEQYF,TGTGCCAGCAGCTTAGCGGGACTAGCGTTAAACGAGCAGTACTTC
14,-,TRBJ2-7,-,TRBV27,CASSFWGRDYEQYF,TGTGCCAGCAGTTTTTGGGGCCGCGACTACGAGCAGTACTTC